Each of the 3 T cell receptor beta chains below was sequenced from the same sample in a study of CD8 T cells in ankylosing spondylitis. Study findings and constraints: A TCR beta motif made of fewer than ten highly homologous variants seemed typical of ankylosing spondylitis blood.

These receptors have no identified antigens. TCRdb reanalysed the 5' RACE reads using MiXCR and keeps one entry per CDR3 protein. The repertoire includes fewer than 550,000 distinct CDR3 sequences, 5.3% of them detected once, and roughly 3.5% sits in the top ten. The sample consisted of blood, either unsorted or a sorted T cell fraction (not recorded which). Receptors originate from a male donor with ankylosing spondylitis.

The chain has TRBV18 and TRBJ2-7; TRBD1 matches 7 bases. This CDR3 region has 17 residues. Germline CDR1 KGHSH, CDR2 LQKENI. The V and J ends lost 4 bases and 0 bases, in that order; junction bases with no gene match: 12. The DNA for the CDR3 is TGTGCCAGCTCACTCTCGACAGGGACCCTGAGCTCCTACGAGCAGTACTTC. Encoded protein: CASSLSTGTLSSYEQYF. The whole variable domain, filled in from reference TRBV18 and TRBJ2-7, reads NAGVMQNPRHLVRRRGQEARLRCSPMKGHSHVYWYRQLPEEGLKFMVYLQKENIIDESGMPKERFSAEFPKEGPSILRIQQVVRGDSAAYFCASSLSTGTLSSYEQYFGPGTRLTVT.

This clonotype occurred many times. This CDR3 reads CATRTGDGYTF. CDR3 coding DNA: TGTGCCACCAGGACAGGGGATGGCTACACCTTC. The chain employs TRBV25-1 and TRBJ1-2; 9 bases line up with TRBD1. CDR3 length: 11 amino acids. V dropped 10 bases and J dropped 6; count of bases not matched to a gene: 3. CDR1 is MGHDK, CDR2 SYGVNS, per germline.

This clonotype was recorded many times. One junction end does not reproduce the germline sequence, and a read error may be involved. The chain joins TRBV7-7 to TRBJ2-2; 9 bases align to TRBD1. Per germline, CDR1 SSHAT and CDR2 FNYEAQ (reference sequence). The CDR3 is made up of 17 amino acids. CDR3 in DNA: TGTGCTAGCAGCTTGGCTCCGGGACAGGGTGACACCGGGGAGCTGTTTTTT. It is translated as CASSLAPGQGDTGELFF.